This entry lists 3 T cell receptor beta chains sequenced from one sample in a study of CD8+CD57+ T cells in acquired aplastic anemia (dated by TCRdb to the late 2010s). Sequencing took place on an Illumina HiSeq 2000. Profiling of TCR beta VDJ combinations and CDR3 sequences used genomic DNA as the template. Through fastp at Q25 and MiXCR, TCRdb rebuilt clones from the public reads, retaining in-frame beta chains. Every CDR3 protein is listed once, alongside the most common genes and DNA of its rows. For this sample there are around 140,000 distinct CDR3 sequences; 41% appear just once. 7.5% to 9.5% of the sample is taken by the ten largest. The sample comprised sorted CD4+, CD8+, or CD8+CD57+ T cells (not recorded which) from PBMCs. These receptors originate from a human donor in good health, serving as a control.

This clonotype was found many times. The chain has TRBV19 and TRBJ1-4; TRBD1 matches 8 bases. The CDR3 covers 14 residues. CDR1 and CDR2 from the germline V gene are LNHDA and SQIVND (reference sequence). Unmatched junction bases numbered 3, after V lost 9 bases and J lost 0 bases. CDR3 sequence (DNA): TGTGCCAGCCAGGACAGGGCAACTAATGAAAAACTGTTTTTT. It translates to CASQDRATNEKLFF.

This chain uses TRBV4-1 with TRBJ2-7; tentative D call: TRBD2 (6 bases). The V gene lost 0 bases and the J gene lost 4 bases, with 16 bases spanning the gap. CDR3 length equals 16 residues. CDR1 is MGHRA and CDR2 is YSYEKL in the germline V gene. The CDR3 region has the DNA TGCGCCAGCAGCCAAGATTCCGTAGCGGCGACTTACGAGCAGTACTTC. Encoded protein: CASSQDSVAATYEQYF.

This clonotype was counted ten times or more. The rearrangement joins TRBV9 to TRBJ2-3, with D possibly matching TRBD1 (7 bases). CDR1 SGDLS and CDR2 YYNGEE come from the germline V gene. V was pared by 0 bases and J by 2 bases, with 22 bases between. The CDR3 is 19 amino acids. The CDR3 is CASSVVPGGGTVLTDTQYF. The CDR3 DNA follows: TGTGCCAGCAGCGTAGTACCCGGGGGTGGGACAGTCCTCACAGATACGCAGTATTTT.